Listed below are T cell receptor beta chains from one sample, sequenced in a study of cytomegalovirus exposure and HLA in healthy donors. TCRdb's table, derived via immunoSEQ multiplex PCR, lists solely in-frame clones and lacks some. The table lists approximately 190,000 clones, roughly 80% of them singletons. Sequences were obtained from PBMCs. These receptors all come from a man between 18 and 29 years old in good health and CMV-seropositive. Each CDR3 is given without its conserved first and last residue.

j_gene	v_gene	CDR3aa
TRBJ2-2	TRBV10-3	AISESTPGAGELF
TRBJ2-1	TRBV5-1	ASSPTSGGSYNEQF
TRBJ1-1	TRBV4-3	ASSQAGGKHPGAF
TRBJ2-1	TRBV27	ASSPLSRAGAQF
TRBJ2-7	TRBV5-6	ASSLGDRFAEQY
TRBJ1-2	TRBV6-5	ASSYSAGVGGYT
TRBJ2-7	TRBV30	AWSEVAGYLMQQY
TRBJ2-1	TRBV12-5	ASGLSRNEQF
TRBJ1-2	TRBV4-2	ASTVNSVDYGYT
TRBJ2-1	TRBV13	ASSFTGGSYNEQF
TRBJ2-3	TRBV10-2	ASKLAGSTDTQY
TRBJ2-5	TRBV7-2	ASSLGGGGETQY
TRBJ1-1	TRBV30	AWGGLDEAF
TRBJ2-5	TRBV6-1	ASSEQDGAQY
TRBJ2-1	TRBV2	ASRWGLIYEQF
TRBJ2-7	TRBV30	AWSGLSEQY
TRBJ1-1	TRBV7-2	ASRPHVNTEAF
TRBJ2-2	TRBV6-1	ASSAWREGPDTGELF
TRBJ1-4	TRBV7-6	ASSLGQGWGEKLF
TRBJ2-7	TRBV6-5	ASSSPGLAGSYEQY
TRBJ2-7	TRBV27	ASSSGLAGVVYEQY
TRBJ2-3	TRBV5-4	ASSLGTAGTDTQY
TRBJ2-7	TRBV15	ATSRGLASGGDEQY
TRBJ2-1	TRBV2	ASRDRQGAYNEQF
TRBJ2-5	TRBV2	ASRVTSWETQY
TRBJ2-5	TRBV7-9	ASSLDRGWETQY
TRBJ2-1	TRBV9	ASSPTSGSNEQF
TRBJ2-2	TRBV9	ASSPPGGRAHAGELF
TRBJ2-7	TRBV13	ASTLGALGQALRTSGKTSYEQY
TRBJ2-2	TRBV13	ASSKGLDPGELF
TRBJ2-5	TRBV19	ASSGQEVQETQY
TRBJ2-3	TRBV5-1	ASSLQLAGGTDTQY
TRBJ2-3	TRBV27	ASSFRGFGVTDTQY
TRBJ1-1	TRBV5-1	ASSPQGQMNTEAF
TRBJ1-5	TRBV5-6	ASSLSLGAGGNQPQH
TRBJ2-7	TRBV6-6	ASTFGLAGDNEQY
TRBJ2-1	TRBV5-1	ASSSTSQGEQF
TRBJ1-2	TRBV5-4	ASSTYSYGYT
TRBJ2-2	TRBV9	ASSGGTGRTGELF
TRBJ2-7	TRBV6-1	AISPRAGEH
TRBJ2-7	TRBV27	ASSPQGYEQY
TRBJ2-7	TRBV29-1	SVGPSRDRASYEQY
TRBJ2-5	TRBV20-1	SAGLEETQY
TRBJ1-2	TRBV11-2	ASSRTGGYGYT
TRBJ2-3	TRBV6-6	ASSYSGVAGVSTQY
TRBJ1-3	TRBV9	ASRGQSSGNTIY
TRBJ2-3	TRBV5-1	ASSLRELGADTQY
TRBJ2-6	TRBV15	ATTEGPSGANVLT
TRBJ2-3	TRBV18	ASSPGQVGTDTQY
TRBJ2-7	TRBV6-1	ASSDGQGADEQY
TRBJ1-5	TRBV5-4	ASSLQGNQPQH
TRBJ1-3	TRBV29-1	SVEEGFNTIY
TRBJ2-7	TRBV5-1	ASSRDLEQY
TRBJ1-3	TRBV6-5	ASRQTGDLGNTIY